This T cell receptor (beta chain) was retrieved from a study of cytomegalovirus exposure and HLA in healthy donors. Profiling relied on immunoSEQ multiplex PCR, and the TCRdb table lists in-frame clones only, not all of them. The table records around 220,000 clones, over 80% of them present only once. V lost 5 bases, J lost 6 bases, and 25 bases lay in between. This CDR3 spans 17 amino acids. CDR1 MDHEN and CDR2 SYDVKM come from the germline V gene. A 120-subject validation cohort, separate from the 666-subject first cohort, supplied the donors. With regard to this clone: What it binds is not known.

General study results and limits: Reports showed the classifier diagnosing cytomegalovirus status with high specificity and sensitivity. Subsequent analysis found a tendency for first-cohort TCR clusters to co-occur within the approximately 130 validation repertoires. The majority of TCR sequences were rare, yet some public TCRs appeared in many donors.

The clonotype comes from a young woman in good health and CMV-seropositive. Sample: PBMCs. The chain is built from TRBV28 and TRBJ1-2; maybe TRBD1 (6 bases). The CDR3, as DNA: TGTGCCAGCAGTCTATCTTGGATGACAGGTTCTAGCAATGGCTACACCTTC. Its translation is CASSLSWMTGSSNGYTF.